This entry concerns a single T cell receptor beta chain. Its cognate antigen is unknown. The sample belongs to a study of cytomegalovirus exposure and HLA in healthy donors. Study conclusions and caveats: The authors considered a cluster of highly shared sequence variants likely to be a sequencing artifact.

13 Jbeta primers and 60 Vbeta primers were used for the PCR. TCRdb's table, derived via immunoSEQ multiplex PCR, lists solely in-frame clones and lacks some. The sample features some 200,000 clones, with over 0.95% in its top ten. Germline CDR1 and CDR2: SQVTM and ANQGSEA. CDR3 size: 12 residues. J is TRBJ2-5 and V is TRBV29-1, with 10 bases that match TRBD1. The J call is in doubt because the DNA end fits TRBJ2-7 better. Sequenced: PBMCs. This receptor was taken from a girl aged 2 to 9 in good health and CMV-seropositive. The CDR3 here is CSVLTGGREQYF. The CDR3 coding sequence is TGCAGCGTTTTGACAGGGGGCCGCGAGCAGTACTTC.